Presented here are 24 T cell receptor beta chains from one specimen sequenced in a study of T cells in Graves' hyperthyroidism and ophthalmopathy (dated by TCRdb to the late 2010s). Library preparation used multiplex PCR. The instrument given in TCRdb is Illumina HiSeq 2000. The TCR beta CDR3 regions were amplified from RNA transcripts. For the first round of RT-PCR on the TCR CDR3, the HTBI primer set was used together with the Qiagen OneStep RT-PCR kit. The public reads were quality trimmed at Q25 with fastp and then assembled into clones with MiXCR by TCRdb, keeping productive beta chains. CDR3 protein duplicates are merged, each entry listing the most common genes and DNA. The sample profile shows about 760,000 distinct CDR3 sequences; over 35% of them were found once. The ten largest account for more than 25% of the sample. Sequenced material: blood. All receptors derive from a woman aged 40 to 55 with Graves' hyperthyroidism.

The V gene is TRBV10-3, the J gene TRBJ1-1; D is perhaps TRBD1 (5 bases). CDR1 ENHRY and CDR2 SYGVKD come from the germline V gene. This CDR3 comprises 13 residues. Trimming pared 2 bases from V and 9 bases from J, leaving 13 bases between. The CDR3 region is CAISETGALKAFF. CDR3 DNA: TGTGCCATCAGTGAGACAGGCGCCCTAAAAGCTTTCTTT.

This clonotype was picked up many times. V and J are TRBV29-1 and TRBJ1-4; D not resolved. Per germline, CDR1 SQVTM and CDR2 ANQGSEA. The ends were cut back, 4 bases at V and 6 bases at J, with 9 bases in the middle. The CDR3 length is 12 residues. CDR3 sequence (DNA): TGCAGCGTTGGAGGGAGAGATGAAAAACTGTTTTTT. This gives the protein CSVGGRDEKLFF.

Points on this clonotype: A much larger clone lies a single base off, so this may be a read error. The conserved phenylalanine or tryptophan is not found at the CDR3 terminus, so this likely reflects a read error. The CDR3 DNA reads as TGTGCCAGCAGACGGGGACAACGGCGGGCTGAAGCTTTCCTT. Translated, it gives CASRRGQRRAEAFL. The rearrangement joins TRBV6-5 to TRBJ1-1, with a possible D match to TRBD1 (6 bases). Germline values: CDR1 MNHEY, CDR2 SVGAGI. V lost 6 bases, J lost 6 bases, and 17 bases lay in between. The CDR3 spans 14 residues.

This sequence joins TRBV2 and TRBJ1-6; 8 nucleotides line up with TRBD1. With 6 bases clipped from V and 9 bases from J, the junction kept 4 bases outside the gene matches. Germline V lookup: CDR1 SNHLY, CDR2 FYNNEI. The CDR3 length is 13 residues. The CDR3 sequence: CASRGGQGSPLHF. The CDR3 nucleotides read TGTGCCAGCAGGGGAGGACAGGGTTCACCCCTCCACTTT.

The rearrangement uses TRBV29-1 and TRBJ2-5; 7 bases are shared with TRBD2. Germline loops: CDR1 SQVTM, CDR2 ANQGSEA. This CDR3 comprises 15 residues. Germline trimming cut 3 bases from V and 7 bases from J; bases unmatched to any gene: 14. CDR3 in amino acids: CSVEVSGWGGGTQYF. CDR3 nucleotides: TGCAGCGTTGAGGTTAGCGGGTGGGGCGGAGGGACCCAGTACTTC.

This clonotype was seen ten or more times. J is TRBJ2-6 and V is TRBV10-3; D is undetermined. V was shortened by 10 bases and J by 2 bases, with 9 bases between the two germline ends. The CDR3 sequence is 13 residues long. Germline-derived CDR1 and CDR2 are ENHRY and SYGVKD. The CDR3 DNA reads TGTGCCAGCTACTGGGCTGGGGCCAACGTCCTGACTTTC. Its protein product is CASYWAGANVLTF.

This clonotype showed up just a few times. The chain has TRBV20-1 and TRBJ2-2, with D perhaps TRBD2 (6 bases). V was shortened by 3 bases and J by 4 bases, with 18 bases between the two germline ends. The CDR3 length is 16 residues. CDR1 and CDR2 from the germline V gene are DFQATT and SNEGSKA (reference sequence). CDR3 residues: CSARGIAASATGELFF. The CDR3, as DNA: TGCAGTGCTAGGGGCATAGCGGCGTCGGCCACCGGGGAGCTGTTTTTT.

This clonotype was counted many times. The J gene is TRBJ2-5, the V gene TRBV7-8; 14 positions match TRBD2. Germline assignment: CDR1 SGHVS and CDR2 FQNEAQ. With V trimmed by 4 bases and J by 4 bases, 5 bases remained unmatched. The CDR3 length is 16 residues. The CDR3: CASSSGLAGGGETQYF. The CDR3 DNA reads as TGTGCCAGCAGCTCCGGACTAGCGGGAGGAGGAGAGACCCAGTACTTC.

Points on this clonotype: Relative to the germline gene, one junction end is altered; a read error may explain this. This chain joins TRBV28 and TRBJ1-1; no firm D call. The CDR3 covers 15 residues. Germline V lookup: CDR1 MDHEN, CDR2 SYDVKM. The CDR3 sequence: CACSDGAILNTEAFF. CDR3 nucleotide sequence: TGTGCCTGCAGCGATGGAGCGATCTTGAACACTGAAGCTTTCTTT.

Points on this clonotype: A clone one base away is much larger, so this may be a read error. The rearrangement joins TRBV7-9 to TRBJ1-5; the D is unclear. Germline V CDR1 and CDR2: SEHNR, FQNEAQ (reference sequence). There are 13 residues in the CDR3. The ends were cut back, 1 base at V and 6 bases at J, with 7 bases in the middle. This CDR3 reads CASSLEERQPQHF. For the CDR3, the DNA is TGTGCCAGCAGCTTAGAGGAGCGTCAGCCCCAGCATTTT.

This clonotype was seen only a few times. The CDR3 protein is CASSATGGFPFETQYF. For the CDR3, the DNA is TGTGCCAGCAGCGCTACAGGGGGCTTTCCGTTCGAGACCCAGTACTTC. The chain employs TRBV7-2 and TRBJ2-5, with 9 bases aligning to TRBD1. The germline V gene has CDR1 SGHTA and CDR2 FQGNSA. The trim removed 5 bases at V and 5 bases at J, leaving 12 bases unmatched. The CDR3 spans 16 residues.

This clonotype was seen at least ten times. The chain is built from TRBV20-1 and TRBJ1-6, with unresolved D. V was clipped by 1 base and J by 9 bases, with 19 bases between them. The CDR3 has 16 residues. Germline CDR1 and CDR2: DFQATT and SNEGSKA (reference sequence). CDR3 sequence reads: CSARAADGVLSSPLHF. CDR3 nucleotide sequence: TGCAGTGCTAGAGCTGCAGACGGGGTTTTGAGTTCACCCCTCCACTTT.

This chain joins TRBV7-6 and TRBJ2-5; 8 bases are a match to TRBD2. Trimming removed 5 bases from V and 6 bases from J; junction bases left unmatched: 2. The CDR3 has 12 amino acids. CDR1 and CDR2 (germline): SGHVS, FNYEAQ. This chain's CDR3 is CASSASGQTQYF. The CDR3 coding sequence is TGTGCCAGCAGCGCTAGCGGGCAGACCCAGTACTTC.

This chain links TRBV2 with TRBJ1-3, with D possibly matching TRBD1 (5 bases). Trimming left V 8 bases short and J 0 bases short, with 11 bases between. This CDR3 is built from 14 residues. Germline CDR1 is SNHLY and CDR2 is FYNNEI. The CDR3 loop is CASRDGDSGNTIYF. The CDR3 DNA follows: TGTGCCAGCCGGGACGGAGACTCTGGAAACACCATATATTTT.

This clonotype was picked up a small number of times. The V gene is TRBV20-1, the J gene TRBJ2-5; 7 bases agree with TRBD2. Trimming cost V 8 bases and J 4 bases; bases outside gene matches: 4. The CDR3 totals 11 residues. Per germline, CDR1 DFQATT and CDR2 SNEGSKA (reference sequence). In DNA, the CDR3 is TGCAGTTTCGTAGCGGGAGAGACCCAGTACTTC. Translation gives CSFVAGETQYF.

Many counts were recorded for this clonotype. The rearrangement uses TRBV14 and TRBJ2-2; 8 nucleotides match TRBD2. Trimming took 4 bases from V and 6 from J; bases not matched to a gene: 7. CDR1 and CDR2 (germline): SGHDN, FVKESK. This CDR3 has 15 amino acids. CDR3: CASSRAAGEAGELFF. In DNA, the CDR3 is TGTGCCAGCAGCCGTGCAGCGGGAGAAGCCGGGGAGCTGTTTTTT.

This chain connects TRBV7-2 to TRBJ1-1; 11 positions agree with TRBD1. CDR1 and CDR2 (germline): SGHTA, FQGNSA. With 1 base clipped from V and 1 base from J, the junction kept 2 bases outside the gene matches. The CDR3 totals 16 residues. The CDR3 DNA is TGTGCCAGCAGCTTAGGGACAGGGGGCGCGAACACTGAAGCTTTCTTT. Protein product: CASSLGTGGANTEAFF.

In this sample, this clonotype turned up many times. The J gene is TRBJ1-6, the V gene TRBV12-3 or TRBV12-4; 7 nucleotides match TRBD1. J gave up 7 bases and V 6 bases, and 6 bases lay outside the gene matches. CDR3 length equals 14 residues. CDR3 sequence: CASRGTAENSPLHF. DNA for the CDR3: TGTGCCAGCAGGGGGACAGCGGAGAATTCACCCCTCCACTTT.

The chain recombines TRBV7-2 with TRBJ2-7; 7 bases line up with TRBD1. Germline V gene lookup returns CDR1 SGHTA and CDR2 FQGNSA. The CDR3 extends over 14 amino acids. Losses at the gene ends were 4 bases for V and 7 bases for J; bases not matched to a gene: 10. CDR3 residues: CASSSMTGFQEQYF. In DNA form, the CDR3 reads TGTGCCAGCAGCTCAATGACAGGGTTTCAAGAGCAGTACTTC.

This clonotype was recorded many times. The chain uses TRBV12-3 or TRBV12-4 and TRBJ1-1; a possible D gene is TRBD1 (5 bases). Trimming shortened V by 4 bases and J by 6 bases, and 12 bases separated the two germline ends. The CDR3 length is 13 residues. CDR3 DNA: TGTGCCAGCAGTTCCGGGACGCATTCTGAAGCTTTCTTT. As protein: CASSSGTHSEAFF.

This chain connects TRBV6-5 to TRBJ1-1, with D unresolved. CDR3 length: 15 residues. The germline V and J ends were trimmed by 0 bases and 5 bases, with 13 bases remaining between them. Germline CDR1 and CDR2: MNHEY and SVGAGI. The CDR3 sequence is CASSYSYGVRTEAFF. The CDR3 nucleotides read TGTGCCAGCAGTTACTCGTACGGGGTTCGAACTGAAGCTTTCTTT.

This rearrangement joins TRBV7-9 to TRBJ1-4, with 10 nucleotides matching TRBD1. The CDR3 length is 15 residues. Per the germline V gene, CDR1 is SEHNR and CDR2 is FQNEAQ (reference sequence). The trim removed 5 bases at V and 8 bases at J, leaving 8 bases unmatched. The CDR3 sequence is CASSPHGTGDEKLFF. Here the CDR3 DNA reads TGTGCCAGCAGCCCACATGGGACAGGGGACGAAAAACTGTTTTTT.

This clonotype showed up just a few times. In DNA form, the CDR3 reads TGTGCCAGTAGTAACAGGGTGTCGGATGAAGCTTTCTTT. This sequence encodes CASSNRVSDEAFF. The chain couples TRBV19 to TRBJ1-1; maybe TRBD1 (6 bases). Trimming cost V 4 bases and J 7 bases, with 13 bases left between them. This CDR3 is 13 amino acids long. From germline, CDR1 is LNHDA and CDR2 SQIVND (reference sequence).

This clonotype was counted ten times or more. The chain links TRBV12-3 or TRBV12-4 to TRBJ1-2; D is unclear. CDR3 size: 15 residues. The V gene lost 6 bases and the J gene lost 2 bases, with 16 bases spanning the gap. The DNA of the CDR3 is TGTGCCAGCAGATCAGGACGGGAGGCCAACTATGGCTACACCTTC. It yields the protein CASRSGREANYGYTF.